These 28 T cell receptor beta chains originate from one sample sequenced in a study of T-cell reconstitution after alpha-beta-depleted transplantation in children. Unique molecular identifiers were used in preparing the TCRbeta library. One entry per CDR3 protein results from TCRdb running MiXCR on the PCR reads. The profile covers 750,000 to 950,000 distinct CDR3 sequences, with around 15% appearing a single time and around 5.3% taken by the ten largest. The starting material was PBMCs, mostly from graft donor cells, obtained 360 days after TCRalphabeta/CD19-depleted stem cell transplant. These receptors were taken from a male patient younger than 18 who had a stem cell transplant for acute lymphoblastic leukemia, so the T cells may come from the graft donor.

This clonotype has a handful of counts. The rearrangement links TRBV2 to TRBJ2-1, with 8 bases lining up with TRBD1. From germline, CDR1 is SNHLY and CDR2 FYNNEI. The V and J ends lost 4 bases and 6 bases, in that order; junction bases with no gene match: 5. The CDR3 totals 14 residues. The CDR3 loop is CASSVGQGGNEQFF. The CDR3 nucleotides read TGTGCCAGCAGTGTTGGACAGGGTGGCAATGAGCAGTTCTTC.

This clonotype came up a few times. The chain employs TRBV20-1 and TRBJ1-5; the D is unclear. The CDR3 totals 14 residues. Germline CDR1 is DFQATT and CDR2 is SNEGSKA (reference sequence). Trimming removed 5 bases at V and 7 bases at J, with 18 bases between. The CDR3 nucleotides are TGCAGTGCTGCCCGCCCGGACGAGCTGCAGCCCCAGCATTTT. Amino acids: CSAARPDELQPQHF.

A single count supports this clonotype. The chain carries TRBV5-1 and TRBJ2-1; TRBD1 matches 8 bases. The CDR3 is made up of 17 amino acids. V was pared by 0 bases and J by 6 bases, with 11 bases of the junction left unmatched. CDR1 is SGHRS, CDR2 YFSETQ, per germline. The CDR3 bases are TGCGCCAGCAGCTTGGGACCACCCGGGACAGGCCCCAATGAGCAGTTCTTC. Its protein is CASSLGPPGTGPNEQFF.

This clonotype showed up just a few times. This chain uses TRBV2 with TRBJ2-5; the D is unclear. V was clipped by 7 bases and J by 2 bases, with 11 bases between them. Germline V gene data show CDR1 as SNHLY and CDR2 as FYNNEI. The CDR3 covers 13 residues. The CDR3 DNA reads as TGTGCCAGCATTCGAACGAGGCAAGAGACCCAGTACTTC. This gives the protein CASIRTRQETQYF.

The gene calls are TRBV5-1 and TRBJ2-1; 8 positions match TRBD1. V gave up 1 base and J gave up 5 bases; unmatched junction bases: 2. Looked up from germline, CDR1 is SGHRS and CDR2 is YFSETQ. CDR3 length: 14 residues. CDR3 nucleotide sequence: TGCGCCAGCAGCTTGATGGGACAGGACAATGAGCAGTTCTTC. Translation gives CASSLMGQDNEQFF.

The chain is built from TRBV9 and TRBJ2-2; no definite D call. The V gene's germline CDR1 is SGDLS and CDR2 YYNGEE. Trimming pared 3 bases from V and 6 bases from J, leaving 15 bases between. This CDR3 is built from 15 residues. CDR3 sequence: CASSGASRPPGELFF. In DNA form, the CDR3 reads TGTGCCAGCAGCGGAGCTTCAAGACCCCCCGGGGAGCTGTTTTTT.

The V and J genes are TRBV7-6 and TRBJ2-1, with D possibly being TRBD2 (7 bases). The CDR3 consists of 12 residues. Trimming removed 8 bases at V and 7 bases at J, with 12 bases between. Germline loops: CDR1 SGHVS, CDR2 FNYEAQ. The CDR3 DNA follows: TGTGCCAGCGAGGGGGGGGGGAATGAGCAGTTCTTC. Its protein product is CASEGGGNEQFF. The complete variable domain, with remaining parts taken from reference TRBV7-6 and TRBJ2-1, reads GAGVSQSPRYKVTKRGQDVALRCDPISGHVSLYWYRQALGQGPEFLTYFNYEAQQDKSGLPNDRFSAERPEGSISTLTIQRTEQRDSAMYRCASEGGGNEQFFGPGTRLTVL.

This clonotype was detected only a few times. The gene calls are TRBV24-1 and TRBJ2-1, with 13 bases identical to TRBD2. CDR3 size: 15 residues. Germline CDR1 and CDR2: KGHDR and SFDVKD. The ends lost 5 bases at V and 10 bases at J; junction bases unmatched: 7. The CDR3 sequence: CATSVTGTSGMEQFF. DNA of the CDR3: TGTGCCACCAGTGTAACCGGGACTAGCGGGATGGAGCAGTTCTTC.

There are a few counts of this clonotype. The rearrangement links TRBV19 to TRBJ2-1; D is unresolved. The CDR3 has 16 residues. V lost 1 base and J lost 0, with 10 bases in between. CDR1 and CDR2 from the germline V gene are LNHDA and SQIVND (reference sequence). Here the CDR3 reads CASSIGTVSSYNEQFF. CDR3 nucleotides: TGTGCCAGTAGTATAGGGACGGTAAGCTCCTACAATGAGCAGTTCTTC.

This clonotype has only a few counts. At one end the junction does not follow the germline gene, possibly because of a read error. This chain links TRBV7-2 with TRBJ2-1; the match to TRBD2 covers 8 bases. Looked up from germline, CDR1 is SGHTA and CDR2 is FQGNSA. This CDR3 region has 14 residues. CDR3 amino acids: CASSLRAGGPLVSF. DNA for the CDR3: TGTGCCAGCAGCTTACGGGCGGGAGGACCCCTCGTAAGCTTC.

The chain recombines TRBV7-9 with TRBJ2-7; D uncertain. V lost 1 base and J lost 5, with 15 bases in between. The CDR3 totals 15 residues. Looked up from germline, CDR1 is SEHNR and CDR2 is FQNEAQ (reference sequence). The CDR3 reads CASSLVQGSPHEQYF. For the CDR3, the DNA is TGTGCCAGCAGCTTAGTACAAGGGTCCCCCCACGAGCAGTACTTC.

This clonotype was observed a handful of times. This chain uses TRBV7-8 with TRBJ2-4; the match to TRBD2 covers 12 bases. Germline CDR1 and CDR2: SGHVS and FQNEAQ. This CDR3 has 18 amino acids. J lost 0 bases, V lost 5 bases, and 8 bases had no gene match. The CDR3 reads CASSPGWTSGIAKNIQYF. The CDR3 DNA follows: TGTGCCAGCAGCCCGGGGTGGACTAGCGGGATAGCCAAAAACATTCAGTACTTC.

This clonotype has a count of ten or more. The chain is built from TRBV3-1 and TRBJ1-1; possibly TRBD1 for D (5 bases). The germline CDR1 and CDR2 sequences are LGHDT and YNNKEL (reference sequence). Trimming took off 4 bases at V and 1 base at J, with 10 bases between the two ends. The CDR3 covers 14 residues. The CDR3 spells CASSRGRTNTEAFF. The CDR3 DNA is TGTGCCAGCAGCCGGGGACGTACGAACACTGAAGCTTTCTTT.

The J gene is TRBJ2-3, the V gene TRBV29-1, with 7 bases identical to TRBD2. The CDR3 has 14 amino acids. Germline V gene data show CDR1 as SQVTM and CDR2 as ANQGSEA. V shed 5 bases, J shed 5 bases, and the junction held 10 bases outside the gene matches. The CDR3 here is CSVSSGTLVDTQYF. CDR3 nucleotide sequence: TGCAGCGTTTCTAGCGGAACCCTGGTAGATACGCAGTATTTT.

This CDR3 is CASSQDWVGSYEQYF. The DNA of the CDR3 is TGTGCCAGCAGCCAAGACTGGGTAGGGAGCTACGAGCAGTACTTC. J is TRBJ2-7 and V is TRBV4-2, with a weak D call TRBD2 (5 bases). CDR1 LGHNA and CDR2 YNFKEQ come from the germline V gene. V dropped 0 bases and J dropped 3 bases, with 12 bases sitting between them. The length of the CDR3 is 15 residues.

This clonotype was counted between two and nine times. The J gene is TRBJ2-7, the V gene TRBV7-8, with 15 bases matching TRBD2. This CDR3 spans 16 amino acids. With 5 bases clipped from V and 5 bases from J, the junction kept 7 bases outside the gene matches. Per germline, CDR1 SGHVS and CDR2 FQNEAQ. CDR3 sequence reads: CASSPWTSGRAHEQYF. In nucleotides, the CDR3 is TGTGCCAGCAGCCCCTGGACTAGCGGGAGGGCACACGAGCAGTACTTC. Filled out from reference TRBV7-8 and TRBJ2-7, the complete variable domain reads GAGVSQSPRYKVAKRGQDVALRCDPISGHVSLFWYQQALGQGPEFLTYFQNEAQLDKSGLPSDRFFAERPEGSVSTLKIQRTQQEDSAVYLCASSPWTSGRAHEQYFGPGTRLTVT.

This clonotype was seen more than once but under ten times. V is TRBV7-3 and J is TRBJ2-7; D might be TRBD1 (6 bases). This CDR3 spans 16 amino acids. Looked up from germline, CDR1 is SGHTA and CDR2 is FQGTGA. V lost 1 base and J lost 6, with 19 bases in between. CDR3 in DNA: TGTGCCAGCAGCTTAAACCTGGACTGGGGGCCGCGCGAGCAGTACTTC. It codes for CASSLNLDWGPREQYF. Complete variable domain (other parts from reference TRBV7-3 and TRBJ2-7): GAGVSQTPSNKVTEKGKYVELRCDPISGHTALYWYRQSLGQGPEFLIYFQGTGAADDSGLPNDRFFAVRPEGSVSTLKIQRTERGDSAVYLCASSLNLDWGPREQYFGPGTRLTVT.

The chain employs TRBV20-1 and TRBJ1-4; maybe TRBD1 (6 bases). Germline V gene data show CDR1 as DFQATT and CDR2 as SNEGSKA (reference sequence). The ends were cut back, 0 bases at V and 7 bases at J, with 12 bases in the middle. The CDR3 spans 14 residues. This CDR3 reads CSAREGARSEKLFF. The DNA for the CDR3 is TGCAGTGCTAGAGAGGGGGCGCGGAGTGAAAAACTGTTTTTT.

The chain couples TRBV18 to TRBJ2-5; possibly TRBD2 for D (6 bases). Germline values: CDR1 KGHSH, CDR2 LQKENI. This CDR3 is built from 15 residues. V was clipped by 3 bases and J by 6 bases, with 17 bases between them. The CDR3 reads CASSPPGGGLQTQYF. The DNA of the CDR3 is TGTGCCAGCTCACCGCCTGGGGGAGGTCTCCAGACCCAGTACTTC.

Only a few counts were recorded for this clonotype. The chain links TRBV27 to TRBJ1-5; D may be TRBD1 (5 bases). V lost 2 bases to trimming and J lost 0 bases, with 14 bases between them. This CDR3 is 17 amino acids long. The germline V gene has CDR1 MNHEY and CDR2 SMNVEV (reference sequence). The CDR3 sequence: CASSLEGSLDSNQPQHF. CDR3 in DNA: TGTGCCAGCAGTTTAGAGGGGAGCCTAGATAGCAATCAGCCCCAGCATTTT.

This clonotype was observed a few times. This chain's CDR3 is CASSLAGTALSYEQYF. CDR3 in DNA: TGTGCCAGCAGCTTAGCCGGGACAGCTTTATCCTACGAGCAGTACTTC. This sequence joins TRBV7-9 and TRBJ2-7; 7 nucleotides match TRBD1. Germline loops: CDR1 SEHNR, CDR2 FQNEAQ (reference sequence). J gave up 1 base and V 0 bases, and 6 bases lay outside the gene matches. This CDR3 contains 16 residues.

This rearrangement joins TRBV6-5 to TRBJ2-7, with 11 bases lining up with TRBD2. The V gene end was trimmed by 3 bases and the J gene end by 4 bases; junction bases not matched to a gene: 20. CDR1 and CDR2 from the germline V gene are MNHEY and SVGAGI. The CDR3 runs 20 residues. The CDR3: CASSYFRPTSGSTTSYEQYF. CDR3 sequence (DNA): TGTGCCAGCAGTTATTTCCGGCCTACTAGCGGGAGTACGACCTCGTACGAGCAGTACTTC.

This clonotype was seen a handful of times. This sequence joins TRBV12-3 or TRBV12-4 and TRBJ2-7; 13 positions agree with TRBD2. Trimming cost V 5 bases and J 6 bases; bases outside gene matches: 10. The CDR3 sequence is 16 residues long. In DNA form, the CDR3 reads TGTGCCAGCAGTAGCCCGGGACTAGCGGGATTGGGCGAGCAGTACTTC. Amino acid sequence: CASSSPGLAGLGEQYF.

Details on this clonotype: One end of the junction does not line up with germline, which may come from a read error. The chain recombines TRBV29-1 with TRBJ2-1; D may be TRBD2 (7 bases). Germline values: CDR1 SQVTM, CDR2 ANQGSEA. CDR3 size: 15 residues. Written as DNA, the CDR3 is TGCAGCGTTGAAGACCGCGGGGGCTCCTACAAAGAGCAGTTCTTC. Its translation: CSVEDRGGSYKEQFF.

This clonotype was seen a single time. The chain links TRBV20-1 to TRBJ2-5; 9 positions match TRBD2. The CDR3 has 17 residues. Germline loops: CDR1 DFQATT, CDR2 SNEGSKA (reference sequence). Trimming cost V 0 bases and J 4 bases; bases outside gene matches: 12. CDR3 amino acids: CSARDLWAGGPLETQYF. In nucleotides, the CDR3 is TGCAGTGCTAGAGATCTTTGGGCGGGAGGGCCTCTAGAGACCCAGTACTTC.

The CDR3 sequence: CASSQVVGTHNEQFF. DNA for the CDR3: TGCGCCAGCAGCCAAGTGGTCGGGACCCACAATGAGCAGTTCTTC. V is TRBV4-1 and J is TRBJ2-1; TRBD1 or TRBD2 may be the D gene (5 bases each). V lost 1 base, J lost 5 bases, and 12 bases lay in between. CDR1 is MGHRA and CDR2 is YSYEKL in the germline V gene. The CDR3 consists of 15 residues.

Written as DNA, the CDR3 is TGTGCCAGCAGAAAAGACAGGGCCAATGAGCAGTTCTTC. Translating it yields CASRKDRANEQFF. The chain employs TRBV6-1 and TRBJ2-1; 7 bases line up with TRBD1. The junction had 5 bases not matched to a gene; V was cut back by 6 bases and J by 6 bases. The CDR3 is made up of 13 amino acids. CDR1 is MNHNS, CDR2 SASEGT, per germline.

The genes are TRBV4-1 and TRBJ2-4, with D unresolved. Germline CDR1 is MGHRA and CDR2 is YSYEKL. This CDR3 is 14 amino acids long. V was clipped by 5 bases and J by 6 bases, with 14 bases between them. CDR3 DNA: TGCGCCAGCAGCTCCGCGATCTTGGGAAACATTCAGTACTTC. Its translation is CASSSAILGNIQYF.